Included here is one TCR beta chain sequence, with context. Its cognate antigen is unknown. The assay was immunoSEQ multiplex PCR, and TCRdb's table has in-frame clones only and misses some. In the table there are some 44,000 clones, approximately 80% of which are singletons. Germline CDR1 is KGHSH and CDR2 is LQKENI. The CDR3 is made up of 15 amino acids. The trim removed 1 base at V and 9 bases at J, leaving 8 bases unmatched. These data are taken from a study of CD4 T cells in relation to SARS-CoV-2 and coronaviruses. This sequence originates from an adult with COVID-19. V usage is TRBV18 and J usage is TRBJ2-1; TRBD1 agrees at 8 bases. The specimen was naive CD4+ T cells from PBMCs, cultured in vitro. This sample's subset: naive CD4+ T cells isolated by negative enrichment. The CDR3 is CASSPLVGQGAEQFF. CDR3 coding DNA: TGTGCCAGCTCACCACTCGTCGGACAGGGAGCTGAGCAGTTCTTC.